Given below is one TCR beta chain in context. Its antigen remains unknown. The data derive from a study of T-cell reconstitution after alpha-beta-depleted transplantation in children. Whole-study results and caveats: Several hundred expanded graft clones reportedly were the source of alpha-beta T cells about two months after transplant. When one year had passed after transplant, most T-cell counts and diversity came from newly produced T cells. Elevated TCRbeta diversity at day 60 was traced, in some patients, to surviving recipient T cells and thymic progenitors.

Using unique molecular identifiers, the investigators prepared the TCRbeta library. TCRdb re-analysed the PCR reads in MiXCR, keeping a single row per CDR3 protein. This table holds about 640,000 distinct CDR3 sequences, roughly 13% found once. The CDR3 is made up of 15 amino acids. The germline V gene has CDR1 SGHAT and CDR2 FQDESV (reference sequence). V gave up 6 bases and J gave up 1 base; unmatched junction bases: 4. V usage is TRBV11-1 and J usage is TRBJ2-2; 8 bases fit TRBD1. Material: PBMCs, mostly from graft donor cells, obtained 360 days after TCRalphabeta/CD19-depleted stem cell transplant. This receptor was identified in a male patient between 5 and 17 years old who had a stem cell transplant for acute myeloid leukemia, so the T cells may come from the graft donor. Written as DNA, the CDR3 is TGTGCCAGCAGTACGGACAGGGTGAACACCGGGGAGCTGTTTTTT. Its protein product is CASSTDRVNTGELFF.